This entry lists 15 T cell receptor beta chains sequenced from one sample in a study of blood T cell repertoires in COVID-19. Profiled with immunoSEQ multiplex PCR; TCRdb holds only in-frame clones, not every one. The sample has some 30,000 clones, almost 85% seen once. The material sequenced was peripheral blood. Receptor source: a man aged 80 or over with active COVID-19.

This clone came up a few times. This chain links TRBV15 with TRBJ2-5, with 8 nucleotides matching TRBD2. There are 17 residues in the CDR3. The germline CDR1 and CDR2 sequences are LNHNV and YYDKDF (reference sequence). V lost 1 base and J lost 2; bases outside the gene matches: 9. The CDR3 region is CATSRGSRGGLQETQYF. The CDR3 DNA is TGTGCCACCAGCAGAGGATCCCGGGGGGGCCTTCAAGAGACCCAGTACTTC. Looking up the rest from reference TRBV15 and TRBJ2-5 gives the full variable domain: DAMVIQNPRYQVTQFGKPVTLSCSQTLNHNVMYWYQQKSSQAPKLLFHYYDKDFNNEADTPDNFQSRRPNTSFCFLDIRSPGLGDTAMYLCATSRGSRGGLQETQYFGPGTRLLVL.

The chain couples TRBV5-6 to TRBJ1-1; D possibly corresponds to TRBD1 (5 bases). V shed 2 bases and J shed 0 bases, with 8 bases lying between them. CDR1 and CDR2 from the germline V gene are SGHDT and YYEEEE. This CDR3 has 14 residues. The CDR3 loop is CASSLRQLNTEAFF. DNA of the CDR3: TGTGCCAGCAGCTTAAGACAGTTGAACACTGAAGCTTTCTTT.

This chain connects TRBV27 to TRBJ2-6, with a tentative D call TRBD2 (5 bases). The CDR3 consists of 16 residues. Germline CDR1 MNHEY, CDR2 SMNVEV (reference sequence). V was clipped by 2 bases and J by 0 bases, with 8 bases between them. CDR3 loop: CASSLGGYSGANVLTF. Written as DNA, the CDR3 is TGTGCCAGCAGTTTAGGCGGGTACTCTGGGGCCAACGTCCTGACTTTC.

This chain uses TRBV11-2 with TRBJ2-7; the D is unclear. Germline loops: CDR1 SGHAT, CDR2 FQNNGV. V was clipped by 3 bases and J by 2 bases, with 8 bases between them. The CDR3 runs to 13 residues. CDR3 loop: CASSFERTYEQYF. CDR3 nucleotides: TGTGCCAGCAGCTTCGAGCGTACCTACGAGCAGTACTTC.

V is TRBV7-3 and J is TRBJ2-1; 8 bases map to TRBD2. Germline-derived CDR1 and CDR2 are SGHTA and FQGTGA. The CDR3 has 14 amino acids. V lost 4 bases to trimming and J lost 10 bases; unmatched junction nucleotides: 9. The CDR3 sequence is CASSSLAGCGEQFF. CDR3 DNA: TGTGCCAGCAGCTCCTTAGCGGGGTGCGGGGAGCAGTTCTTC. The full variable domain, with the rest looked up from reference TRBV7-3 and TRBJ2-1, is GAGVSQTPSNKVTEKGKYVELRCDPISGHTALYWYRQSLGQGPEFLIYFQGTGAADDSGLPNDRFFAVRPEGSVSTLKIQRTERGDSAVYLCASSSLAGCGEQFFGPGTRLTVL.

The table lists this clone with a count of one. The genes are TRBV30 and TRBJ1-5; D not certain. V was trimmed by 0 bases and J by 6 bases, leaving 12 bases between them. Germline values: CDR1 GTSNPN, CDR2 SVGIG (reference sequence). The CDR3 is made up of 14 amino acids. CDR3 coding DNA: TGTGCCTGGAGTGTACTCGATGGTGGTCAGCCCCAGCATTTT. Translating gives CAWSVLDGGQPQHF.

The CDR3 bases are TGTGCCAGCAGCCAAGGTGAGCGTCGCTACACCTTC. It yields the protein CASSQGERRYTF. This chain connects TRBV3-1 (or the pseudogene TRBV3-2) to TRBJ1-2; D remains ambiguous. The CDR3 length is 12 residues. The V end was cut by 1 base, the J end by 9 bases, with 9 bases between. Germline CDR1 reads LGHDT; CDR2 reads YNNKEL (reference sequence).

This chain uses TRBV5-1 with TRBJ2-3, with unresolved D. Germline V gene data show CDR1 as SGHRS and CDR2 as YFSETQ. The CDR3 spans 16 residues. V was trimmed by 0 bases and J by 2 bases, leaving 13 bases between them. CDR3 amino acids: CASSLGGQIITDTQYF. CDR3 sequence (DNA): TGCGCCAGCAGCTTGGGAGGTCAGATAATCACAGATACGCAGTATTTT.

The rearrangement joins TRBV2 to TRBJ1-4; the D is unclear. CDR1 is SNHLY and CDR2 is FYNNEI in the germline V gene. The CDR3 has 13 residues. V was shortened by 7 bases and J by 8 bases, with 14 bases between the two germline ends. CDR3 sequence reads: CASNLEGGEKLFF. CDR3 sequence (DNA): TGTGCCAGCAACTTAGAGGGTGGCGAAAAACTGTTTTTT.

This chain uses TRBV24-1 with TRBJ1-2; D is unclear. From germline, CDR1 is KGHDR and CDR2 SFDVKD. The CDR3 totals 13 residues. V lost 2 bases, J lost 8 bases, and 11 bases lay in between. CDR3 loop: CATSDSGSAGYTF. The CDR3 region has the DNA TGTGCCACCAGTGATTCCGGGTCGGCAGGCTACACCTTC.

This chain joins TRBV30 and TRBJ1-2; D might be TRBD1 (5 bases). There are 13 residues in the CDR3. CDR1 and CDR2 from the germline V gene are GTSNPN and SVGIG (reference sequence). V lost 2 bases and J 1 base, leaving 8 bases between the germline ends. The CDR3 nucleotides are TGTGCCTGGAGTTACAGGAGTAACTATGGCTACACCTTC. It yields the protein CAWSYRSNYGYTF.

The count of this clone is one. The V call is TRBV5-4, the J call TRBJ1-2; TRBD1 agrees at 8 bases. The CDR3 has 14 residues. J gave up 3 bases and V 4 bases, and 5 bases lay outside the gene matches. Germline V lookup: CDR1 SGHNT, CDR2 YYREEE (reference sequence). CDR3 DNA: TGTGCCAGCAGCCGGGGACAGGAGGACTATGGCTACACCTTC. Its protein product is CASSRGQEDYGYTF. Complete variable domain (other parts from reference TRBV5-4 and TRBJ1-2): ETGVTQSPTHLIKTRGQQVTLRCSSQSGHNTVSWYQQALGQGPQFIFQYYREEENGRGNFPPRFSGLQFPNYSSELNVNALELDDSALYLCASSRGQEDYGYTFGSGTRLTVV.

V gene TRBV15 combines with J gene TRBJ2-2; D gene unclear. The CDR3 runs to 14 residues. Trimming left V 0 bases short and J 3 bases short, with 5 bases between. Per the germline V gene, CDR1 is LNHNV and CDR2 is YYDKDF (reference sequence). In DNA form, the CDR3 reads TGTGCCACCAGCAGAGATCGAGACACCGGGGAGCTGTTTTTT. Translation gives CATSRDRDTGELFF.

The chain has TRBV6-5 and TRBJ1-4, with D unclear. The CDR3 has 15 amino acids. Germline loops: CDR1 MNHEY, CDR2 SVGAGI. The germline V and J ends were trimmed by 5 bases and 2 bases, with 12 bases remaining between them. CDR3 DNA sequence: TGTGCCAGCAGTACTAGGGCGGGCACTAATGAAAAACTGTTTTTT. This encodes CASSTRAGTNEKLFF.

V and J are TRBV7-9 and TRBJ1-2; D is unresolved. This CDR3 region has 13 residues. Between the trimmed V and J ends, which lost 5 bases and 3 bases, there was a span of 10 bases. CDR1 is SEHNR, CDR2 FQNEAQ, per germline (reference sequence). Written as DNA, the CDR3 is TGTGCCAGCAGCCCGGGTCCCGACTATGGCTACACCTTC. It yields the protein CASSPGPDYGYTF.